The rows below give T cell receptor beta chains drawn from one sample of a study of cytomegalovirus exposure and HLA in healthy donors. Assay: immunoSEQ multiplex PCR; the TCRdb copy retains only in-frame clones and omits some. The sample has 170,000 or so clones; 70% to 80% are singletons. Sequenced sample: PBMCs. The receptors were sampled from a male donor in good health and CMV-seronegative. CDR3s include the opening cysteine and the closing phenylalanine or tryptophan. The D gene is left open where the match is weak. The size field is filled for only some rows; it gives once, few, many or a size class.

TRBV7-2	few	TRBJ2-1	.	CASSLGAIDNEQFF	TGTGCCAGCAGCTTAGGAGCGATCGACAATGAGCAGTTCTTC
TRBV4-1	.	TRBJ2-3	.	CASSQRVGGRTDTQYF	TGCGCCAGCAGCCAGAGAGTGGGAGGTCGCACAGATACGCAGTATTTT
TRBV4-3	.	TRBJ2-7	.	CASSQDLNAANSWEQYF	TGCGCCAGCAGCCAAGATCTAAATGCCGCAAATTCCTGGGAGCAGTACTTC
TRBV30	.	TRBJ2-6	TRBD1	CAWSLRQGRSGANVLTF	TGTGCCTGGAGTTTGAGACAGGGGAGATCTGGGGCCAACGTCCTGACTTTC
TRBV7-9	.	TRBJ2-5	.	CASSLLQETQYF	TGTGCCAGCAGCTTGTTACAAGAGACCCAGTACTTC
TRBV5-1	once	TRBJ2-7	TRBD1	CASSPGQSSYEQYF	TGCGCCAGCAGCCCGGGACAGTCTTCCTACGAGCAGTACTTC
TRBV15	.	TRBJ2-7	.	CATSRDNTGHEQYF	TGTGCCACCAGCAGAGATAATACAGGCCACGAGCAGTACTTC
TRBV27	.	TRBJ1-2	TRBD1	CASSYWDRGGYTF	TGTGCCAGCAGTTATTGGGACAGGGGAGGCTACACCTTC
TRBV15	.	TRBJ1-5	.	CATSRDGQRDQPQHF	TGTGCCACCAGCAGGGATGGACAACGTGATCAGCCCCAGCATTTT
TRBV28	.	TRBJ1-5	.	CASSLGQAHQPQHF	TGTGCCAGCAGTTTGGGCCAGGCCCATCAGCCCCAGCATTTT
TRBV2	.	TRBJ1-5	.	CASSAGNSNQPQHF	TGTGCCAGCAGTGCGGGGAATAGCAATCAGCCCCAGCATTTT
TRBV30	.	TRBJ1-2	TRBD1	CAWSDTGGDGYTF	TGTGCCTGGAGTGACACAGGGGGCGATGGCTACACCTTC
TRBV19	.	TRBJ1-3	.	CASSNSRGASGNTIYF	TGTGCCAGTAGTAACTCCAGGGGAGCATCTGGAAACACCATATATTTT
TRBV29-1	.	TRBJ1-2	TRBD1	CSVELGQGYGYTF	TGCAGCGTTGAATTAGGACAGGGTTATGGCTACACCTTC
TRBV6-6	.	TRBJ2-7	TRBD2	CASSTSGRYEQYF	TGTGCCAGCTCGACTAGCGGGAGGTACGAGCAGTACTTC
TRBV7-2	few	TRBJ1-3	TRBD1	CASSLATGTGRGNTIYF	TGTGCCAGCAGCTTAGCGACAGGGACAGGGAGAGGAAACACCATATATTTT
TRBV28	.	TRBJ1-2	.	CASSPPALGGYGYTF	TGTGCCAGCAGTCCTCCAGCGTTAGGGGGCTATGGCTACACCTTC
TRBV29-1	.	TRBJ1-2	.	CSVEDHGPPKQYYGYTF	TGCAGCGTTGAAGATCATGGGCCACCCAAACAGTACTATGGCTACACCTTC
TRBV30	once	TRBJ1-6	TRBD1	CAWTLGQGNSPLHF	TGTGCCTGGACCCTCGGACAGGGAAATTCACCCCTCCACTTT
TRBV5-6	.	TRBJ2-3	.	CASSEDRPDTQYF	TGTGCCAGCAGCGAAGACAGACCAGATACGCAGTATTTT
TRBV4-2	.	TRBJ1-2	.	CASSQRDARDYGYTF	TGTGCCAGCAGCCAGCGGGACGCCCGGGACTATGGCTACACCTTC
TRBV19	.	TRBJ1-2	.	CASSIQGSRDGYTF	TGTGCCAGTAGTATACAGGGTTCTCGCGATGGCTACACCTTC
TRBV28	.	TRBJ1-2	.	CASSLNYGYTF	TGTGCCAGCAGCCTTAACTATGGCTACACCTTC
TRBV28	.	TRBJ1-5	.	CASSPYQGNQPQHF	TGTGCCAGCAGTCCGTACCAGGGGAATCAGCCCCAGCATTTT
TRBV11-2	.	TRBJ1-2	TRBD1	CASSFTGDYGYTF	TGTGCCAGCAGCTTTACAGGGGACTATGGCTACACCTTC
TRBV9	.	TRBJ2-1	.	CASSALTGNNEQFF	TGTGCCAGCAGCGCCTTGACGGGGAACAATGAGCAGTTCTTC
TRBV6-6	few	TRBJ1-2	.	CASSYSRLAGLYGYTF	TGTGCCAGCAGTTACTCGAGGTTAGCAGGACTCTATGGCTACACCTTC
TRBV14	.	TRBJ2-1	TRBD2	CASSQGLAGGTEQFF	TGTGCCAGCAGCCAAGGACTAGCGGGAGGGACGGAGCAGTTCTTC
TRBV7-3	few	TRBJ2-2	TRBD2	CASTTTAGATGELFF	TGTGCCAGCACCACAACAGCGGGGGCCACCGGGGAGCTGTTTTTT
TRBV6-6	once	TRBJ1-1	.	CASSYTGDTEAFF	TGTGCCAGCAGTTACACCGGGGACACTGAAGCTTTCTTT
TRBV6-1	.	TRBJ2-7	.	CASSYRSEDYEQYF	TGTGCCAGCAGCTACAGGAGTGAAGACTACGAGCAGTACTTC
TRBV7-2	.	TRBJ1-1	TRBD1	CASSLAQGAEAFF	TGTGCCAGCAGCTTAGCGCAGGGGGCTGAAGCTTTCTTT
TRBV28	.	TRBJ1-5	TRBD1	CASGQGGIQPQHF	TGTGCCAGCGGACAGGGCGGCATCCAGCCCCAGCATTTT
TRBV6-5	.	TRBJ1-1	.	CASSRDRPQQGEAFF	TGTGCCAGCAGTCGTGACAGGCCTCAGCAGGGTGAAGCTTTCTTT
TRBV12-5	.	TRBJ2-3	TRBD2	CASGPRWEGSTDTQYF	TGTGCTAGTGGGCCCCGTTGGGAGGGAAGCACAGATACGCAGTATTTT
TRBV5-4	.	TRBJ1-3	.	CASSLPAAGAGNTIYF	TGTGCCAGCAGCTTGCCGGCTGCGGGGGCTGGAAACACCATATATTTT
TRBV30	few	TRBJ2-3	.	CAWSVPSTDTQYF	TGTGCCTGGAGTGTCCCGAGCACAGATACGCAGTATTTT
TRBV30	.	TRBJ1-4	TRBD1	CAWSVHPGGALNEKLFF	TGTGCCTGGAGTGTACATCCAGGGGGCGCCTTGAATGAAAAACTGTTTTTT